This TCR beta chain derives from a study of blood T cells in healthy people across ages. About the research overall: Template switching recovered approximately one barcoded beta molecule for every two T cells.

A second PCR of 7 to 11 cycles used a sample-barcoded 5' primer and a J-beta primer mix. Each sample provided no less than 2.5 million CDR3-containing paired-end reads. TCRdb reprocessed the 5' RACE reads with MiXCR, giving one entry per CDR3 protein. Among 800,000 to 950,000 distinct CDR3 sequences, about 27% were seen once, and the ten largest hold 10%. Trimming shortened V by 1 base and J by 4 bases, and 16 bases separated the two germline ends. Per the germline V gene, CDR1 is DFQATT and CDR2 is SNEGSKA (reference sequence). This CDR3 contains 15 residues. This sample also belongs to another study, concerning T cells of mothers and their children.

This rearrangement joins TRBV20-1 to TRBJ1-1, with D hard to call. The source of this sequence is a woman in her forties in good health. Sequenced sample: blood. CDR3 nucleotides: TGCAGTGCTAGAGGGGATATAGCCGAGGGCACTGAAGCTTTCTTT. Residues: CSARGDIAEGTEAFF.